A single sample is the source of the 22 T cell receptor beta chains below, sequenced in a study of OX40 agonist ivuxolimab in advanced cancers. Libraries were prepared by immunoSEQ multiplex PCR; TCRdb keeps only in-frame clonotypes and omits some of them. The sample consists of around 70,000 clones, about 88% of them appearing once. The input for sequencing was CD4+ or CD8+ T cells sorted from blood, taken in a trial of the OX40 agonist ivuxolimab. The receptors originated from an adult with an advanced solid tumor such as melanoma, head and neck, liver or kidney cancer.

The V and J genes are TRBV14 and TRBJ1-3; 9 nucleotides match TRBD1. The trim removed 4 bases at V and 2 bases at J, leaving 3 bases unmatched. This CDR3 contains 15 residues. The germline V gene has CDR1 SGHDN and CDR2 FVKESK. The CDR3 sequence is CASSPRTGAGNTIYF. CDR3 coding DNA: TGTGCCAGCAGCCCCAGGACAGGGGCTGGAAACACCATATATTTT.

This clone was seen only a few times. V is TRBV5-1 and J is TRBJ2-7; D is unresolved. There are 13 residues in the CDR3. The germline CDR1 and CDR2 sequences are SGHRS and YFSETQ. The V and J ends lost 4 bases and 3 bases respectively, with 11 bases between them. CDR3 loop: CASSPSVGYEQYF. DNA of the CDR3: TGCGCCAGCAGCCCCTCAGTGGGCTACGAGCAGTACTTC. The full variable domain, completed using reference TRBV5-1 and TRBJ2-7, is KAGVTQTPRYLIKTRGQQVTLSCSPISGHRSVSWYQQTPGQGLQFLFEYFSETQRNKGNFPGRFSGRQFSNSRSEMNVSTLELGDSALYLCASSPSVGYEQYFGPGTRLTVT.

The rearrangement links TRBV5-1 to TRBJ2-5; 14 positions match TRBD2. This CDR3 has 15 residues. V was pared by 4 bases and J by 4 bases, with 3 bases of the junction left unmatched. Germline CDR1 and CDR2: SGHRS and YFSETQ. The CDR3 nucleotides are TGCGCCAGCAGCCGCGGACTAGCGGGAGGAGAGACCCAGTACTTC. It codes for CASSRGLAGGETQYF. Using reference TRBV5-1 and TRBJ2-5 for the parts outside the CDR3, the full variable domain is KAGVTQTPRYLIKTRGQQVTLSCSPISGHRSVSWYQQTPGQGLQFLFEYFSETQRNKGNFPGRFSGRQFSNSRSEMNVSTLELGDSALYLCASSRGLAGGETQYFGPGTRLLVL.

The gene calls are TRBV18 and TRBJ2-7; 9 positions agree with TRBD1. The V segment lost 3 bases and the J segment 2 bases; nucleotides outside the gene matches: 5. The CDR3 length is 15 residues. Germline V CDR1 and CDR2: KGHSH, LQKENI. The CDR3 reads CASSPGTGSTYEQYF. The DNA of the CDR3 is TGTGCCAGCTCACCTGGGACAGGGAGTACCTACGAGCAGTACTTC.

This clone was detected only once. This sequence joins TRBV5-1 and TRBJ2-3; TRBD2 is a possible D gene (5 bases). The CDR3 spans 14 residues. Per germline, CDR1 SGHRS and CDR2 YFSETQ. The germline V and J ends were trimmed by 1 base and 5 bases, with 11 bases remaining between them. CDR3 nucleotides: TGCGCCAGCAGCTTGAGGCTAGAGGGAGATACGCAGTATTTT. This translates into CASSLRLEGDTQYF.

By share of the sample, this clone is medium-sized. The chain couples TRBV7-8 to TRBJ2-1, with 12 positions matching TRBD2. The CDR3 length is 15 residues. The germline V gene encodes CDR1 SGHVS and CDR2 FQNEAQ. Trimming at V came to 8 bases and at J to 6 bases, leaving 8 bases not matched to a gene. CDR3 amino acids: CASQETSGGLNEQFF. DNA for the CDR3: TGTGCCAGCCAAGAGACTAGCGGGGGCCTCAATGAGCAGTTCTTC.

The V and J genes are TRBV6-7 and TRBJ1-2; D remains ambiguous. TRBV6-7 is placed among ORFs of uncertain function. Trimming removed 2 bases at V and 5 bases at J, with 15 bases between. The CDR3 is 15 residues long. The CDR3 bases are TGTGCCAGCAGTTACAGACCGAAGATAGTATATGGCTACACCTTC. Translating gives CASSYRPKIVYGYTF.

This chain links TRBV2 with TRBJ1-2; 7 nucleotides agree with TRBD1. The CDR3 has 14 residues. Germline V CDR1 and CDR2: SNHLY, FYNNEI. The ends lost 4 bases at V and 5 bases at J; junction bases unmatched: 7. CDR3: CASSGDSGIYGYTF. Written as DNA, the CDR3 is TGTGCCAGCAGTGGGGACAGTGGAATATATGGCTACACCTTC. The entire variable domain, with the rest obtained from reference TRBV2 and TRBJ1-2, is as follows: EPEVTQTPSHQVTQMGQEVILRCVPISNHLYFYWYRQILGQKVEFLVSFYNNEISEKSEIFDDQFSVERPDGSNFTLKIRSTKLEDSAMYFCASSGDSGIYGYTFGSGTRLTVV.

The V gene is TRBV9, the J gene TRBJ1-6; D gene ambiguous. CDR1 and CDR2 from the germline V gene are SGDLS and YYNGEE. The CDR3 spans 11 residues. Trimming took off 0 bases at V and 15 bases at J, with 7 bases between the two ends. CDR3 sequence (DNA): TGTGCCAGCAGCGTAGGCCCGATCCTCCACTTT. It encodes CASSVGPILHF.

CDR3 sequence (DNA): TGTGCCACTACGAACCCATCAGCGGGCTCCTACAATGAGCAGTTCTTC. It specifies CATTNPSAGSYNEQFF. The chain carries TRBV28 and TRBJ2-1, with D maybe TRBD2 (6 bases). Germline CDR1 is MDHEN and CDR2 is SYDVKM. The CDR3 runs 16 residues. V was pared by 10 bases and J by 0 bases, with 19 bases between.

V is TRBV28 and J is TRBJ1-4; D gene unclear. The germline CDR1 and CDR2 sequences are MDHEN and SYDVKM. The V gene lost 8 bases and the J gene lost 8 bases, with 9 bases spanning the gap. The CDR3 extends over 11 amino acids. The CDR3 loop is CASGPREKLFF. The CDR3, as DNA: TGTGCCAGCGGACCGAGGGAAAAACTGTTTTTT.

This clone was detected a few times. The chain couples TRBV9 to TRBJ2-1; D is unresolved. The CDR3 runs to 13 residues. V dropped 0 bases and J dropped 2 bases, with 3 bases sitting between them. CDR1 and CDR2 from the germline V gene are SGDLS and YYNGEE. The CDR3 bases are TGTGCCAGCAGCGTAGCACCCTACAATGAGCAGTTCTTC. It yields the protein CASSVAPYNEQFF.

This rearrangement joins TRBV2 to TRBJ2-7; D is ambiguous. V was cut by 2 bases and J by 7 bases, with 9 bases left in between. CDR3 size: 12 residues. CDR1 and CDR2 (germline): SNHLY, FYNNEI. CDR3 in amino acids: CASSEPPWEQYF. CDR3 DNA sequence: TGTGCCAGCAGTGAACCCCCCTGGGAGCAGTACTTC. Full variable domain (missing parts from reference TRBV2 and TRBJ2-7): EPEVTQTPSHQVTQMGQEVILRCVPISNHLYFYWYRQILGQKVEFLVSFYNNEISEKSEIFDDQFSVERPDGSNFTLKIRSTKLEDSAMYFCASSEPPWEQYFGPGTRLTVT.

V and J are TRBV5-6 and TRBJ2-7; D tentatively reads TRBD1 or TRBD2 (5 bases each). V was pared by 4 bases and J by 4 bases, with 24 bases between. The CDR3 runs 17 residues. CDR1 is SGHDT and CDR2 is YYEEEE in the germline V gene. This chain's CDR3 is CASSLNGDPGFMYEQYF. In nucleotides, the CDR3 is TGTGCCAGCAGCCTGAATGGGGACCCTGGATTTATGTACGAGCAGTACTTC.

The chain uses TRBV5-1 and TRBJ1-4, with 7 bases aligning to TRBD1. This CDR3 region has 16 residues. The junction had 14 bases not matched to a gene; V was cut back by 4 bases and J by 8 bases. The germline V gene has CDR1 SGHRS and CDR2 YFSETQ. The CDR3 loop is CASSPSPAGGEEKLFF. The CDR3 region has the DNA TGCGCCAGCAGCCCCTCTCCGGCAGGGGGTGAGGAAAAACTGTTTTTT.

This chain joins TRBV6-1 and TRBJ1-5, with D possibly matching TRBD1 (5 bases). CDR3 length: 15 amino acids. Deletions cut 6 bases from V and 5 bases from J, with 17 bases between. Germline CDR1 MNHNS, CDR2 SASEGT. The chain's CDR3 is CASREGLLRDQPQHF. For the CDR3, the DNA is TGTGCCAGCAGGGAGGGACTACTGCGGGATCAGCCCCAGCATTTT.

This clone was counted a few times. The genes are TRBV2 and TRBJ2-7, with no clear D. V lost 10 bases, J lost 2 bases, and 6 bases lay in between. This CDR3 contains 10 residues. Germline values: CDR1 SNHLY, CDR2 FYNNEI. The CDR3 DNA is TGTGCCACCAAACCCTACGAGCAGTACTTC. Protein sequence: CATKPYEQYF.

The chain is built from TRBV5-1 and TRBJ2-2; 7 nucleotides match TRBD1. The germline V gene has CDR1 SGHRS and CDR2 YFSETQ. This CDR3 is built from 18 residues. J lost 4 bases, V lost 5 bases, and 17 bases had no gene match. Here the CDR3 reads CASRIQTGRGASTGELFF. The CDR3, as DNA: TGCGCCAGCAGGATTCAGACAGGGAGAGGGGCGAGCACCGGGGAGCTGTTTTTT.

V is TRBV4-1 and J is TRBJ1-6; D perhaps matches TRBD1 (6 bases). This CDR3 has 15 amino acids. The germline gives CDR1 MGHRA, CDR2 YSYEKL. The V gene lost 0 bases and the J gene lost 9 bases, with 12 bases spanning the gap. The CDR3 reads CASSQDPGAGSPLHF. The CDR3 nucleotides read TGCGCCAGCAGCCAAGATCCGGGGGCCGGTTCACCCCTCCACTTT.

As DNA, the CDR3 is TGTGCCAGCAGCTCTCGTCGGCAGGGTATAGTCACTGAAGCTTTCTTT. Translation gives CASSSRRQGIVTEAFF. The rearrangement links TRBV9 to TRBJ1-1, with D possibly being TRBD1 (5 bases). Trimming removed 4 bases from V and 4 bases from J, with 20 bases in between. The CDR3 runs 16 residues. CDR1 SGDLS and CDR2 YYNGEE come from the germline V gene.

Here the CDR3 DNA reads TGCGCCAGCAGCTTAGGGGACCTAAATAGCAATCAGCCCCAGCATTTT. Its protein is CASSLGDLNSNQPQHF. The genes are TRBV5-1 and TRBJ1-5, with D tentatively TRBD1 (5 bases). Germline V gives CDR1 SGHRS, CDR2 YFSETQ. Trimming stripped 2 bases from V and 0 bases from J, with 12 bases between. The CDR3 has 16 amino acids.

The rearrangement links TRBV5-1 to TRBJ2-5; 9 nucleotides match TRBD2. This CDR3 contains 14 residues. V gave up 6 bases and J gave up 5 bases; unmatched junction bases: 8. Germline V lookup: CDR1 SGHRS, CDR2 YFSETQ. DNA for the CDR3: TGCGCCAGCACCGGCGGGGGGGCCCGCGAGACCCAGTACTTC. This gives the protein CASTGGGARETQYF.